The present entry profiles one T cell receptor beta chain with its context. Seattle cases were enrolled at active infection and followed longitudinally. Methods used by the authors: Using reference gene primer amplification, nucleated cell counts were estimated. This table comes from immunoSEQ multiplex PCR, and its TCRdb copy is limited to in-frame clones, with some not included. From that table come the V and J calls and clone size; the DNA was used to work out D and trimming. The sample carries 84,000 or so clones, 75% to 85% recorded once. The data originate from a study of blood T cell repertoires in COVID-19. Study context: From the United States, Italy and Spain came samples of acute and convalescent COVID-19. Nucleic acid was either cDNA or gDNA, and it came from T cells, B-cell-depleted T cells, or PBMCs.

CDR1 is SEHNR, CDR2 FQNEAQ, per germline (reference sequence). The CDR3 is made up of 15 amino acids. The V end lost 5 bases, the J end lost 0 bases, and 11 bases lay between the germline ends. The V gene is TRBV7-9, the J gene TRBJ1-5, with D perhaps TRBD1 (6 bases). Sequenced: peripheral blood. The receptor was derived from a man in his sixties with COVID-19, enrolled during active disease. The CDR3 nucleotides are TGTGCCAGCAGCCAACAGGGAGATAGCAATCAGCCCCAGCATTTT. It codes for CASSQQGDSNQPQHF.